This T cell receptor (beta chain) was profiled in a study of cytomegalovirus exposure and HLA in healthy donors. Findings and caveats of the study: In a later analysis, DRB1 alleles had the most associated TCRs; HLA-C alleles the fewest. A later analysis associated approximately 17,000 TCR beta sequences with HLA alleles at a 0.05 false discovery rate.

It was with 60 Vbeta and 13 Jbeta primers that the PCR ran. Sequencing used immunoSEQ multiplex PCR; TCRdb keeps in-frame clones, though not all of them. Among 90,000 or so clones listed, roughly four fifths were seen once. Trimming cost V 5 bases and J 2 bases; bases outside gene matches: 9. The CDR3 spans 17 residues. The germline CDR1 and CDR2 sequences are PRHDT and FYEKMQ (reference sequence). A word on this clone: Its matching antigen is unknown.

This sequence originates from a man aged 30-40 years in good health and CMV-seropositive. V and J are TRBV13 and TRBJ2-7; 13 nucleotides match TRBD2. The sequenced material came from PBMCs. CDR3 region: CASSAVGTSGDAYEQYF. The CDR3 coding sequence is TGTGCCAGCAGCGCAGTGGGGACTAGCGGGGACGCCTACGAGCAGTACTTC. The whole variable domain, filled in from reference TRBV13 and TRBJ2-7, reads AAGVIQSPRHLIKEKRETATLKCYPIPRHDTVYWYQQGPGQDPQFLISFYEKMQSDKGSIPDRFSAQQFSDYHSELNMSSLELGDSALYFCASSAVGTSGDAYEQYFGPGTRLTVT.